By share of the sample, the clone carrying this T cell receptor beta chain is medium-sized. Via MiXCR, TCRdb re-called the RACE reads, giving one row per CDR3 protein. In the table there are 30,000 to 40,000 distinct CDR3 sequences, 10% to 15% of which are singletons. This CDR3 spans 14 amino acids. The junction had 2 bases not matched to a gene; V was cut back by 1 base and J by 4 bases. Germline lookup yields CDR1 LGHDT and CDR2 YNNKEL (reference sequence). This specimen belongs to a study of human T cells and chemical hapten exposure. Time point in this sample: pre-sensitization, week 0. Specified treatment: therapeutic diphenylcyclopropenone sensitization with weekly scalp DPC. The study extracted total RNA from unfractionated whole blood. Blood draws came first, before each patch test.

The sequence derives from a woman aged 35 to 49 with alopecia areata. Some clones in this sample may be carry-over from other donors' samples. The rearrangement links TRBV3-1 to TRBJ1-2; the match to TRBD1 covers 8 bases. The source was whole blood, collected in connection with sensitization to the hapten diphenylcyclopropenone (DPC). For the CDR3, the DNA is TGTGCCAGCAGCCAAGCGGGACAGGTCTATGGCTACACCTTC. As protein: CASSQAGQVYGYTF.